This T cell receptor (beta chain) was sequenced during a study of somatic mutations in cytotoxic T cells in rheumatoid arthritis. Method: immunoSEQ multiplex PCR; TCRdb's copy keeps in-frame clones and lacks some. Among around 23,000 clones listed, 70% to 85% were seen once. V dropped 1 base and J dropped 10; count of bases not matched to a gene: 10. The CDR3 covers 15 residues. Germline V gene sequence: CDR1 MGHRA, CDR2 YSYEKL. V and J are TRBV4-1 and TRBJ2-1, with TRBD1 identical over 7 bases. The TCR sequence derives from a woman aged 18-29 years in good health. The specimen was CD8+ T cells sorted from blood. The CDR3 protein is CASSQGPRQGGEQFF. In nucleotides, the CDR3 is TGCGCCAGCAGCCAAGGCCCCAGACAGGGTGGGGAGCAGTTCTTC.